This passage covers 30 T cell receptor beta chains from one sample sequenced in a study of spatial heterogeneity in lung cancer. One entry per CDR3 protein, called by TCRdb with MiXCR from the 5' RACE reads. The sample holds some 52,000 distinct CDR3 sequences, roughly 7% seen once. The time point denotes: sample taken at primary tumor resection. Extraction of whole RNA from tumor, nontumor lung or frozen PBMC preceded unsorted sequencing. The sequencing here drew on PBMCs, taken at surgery. All receptors come from a female donor with early-stage non-small cell lung cancer.

This clonotype occurred many times. This chain links TRBV5-1 with TRBJ2-2; D perhaps matches TRBD1 (5 bases). The CDR3 runs 14 residues. V was shortened by 5 bases and J by 1 base, with 9 bases between the two germline ends. In germline, CDR1 is SGHRS, CDR2 YFSETQ. CDR3 region: CASSVTVNTGELFF. The CDR3 coding sequence is TGCGCCAGCAGTGTGACAGTGAACACCGGGGAGCTGTTTTTT.

This clonotype showed up many times. The V and J genes are TRBV5-1 and TRBJ1-1, with D hard to call. The CDR3 sequence is 13 residues long. Trimming left V 3 bases short and J 5 bases short, with 11 bases between. Germline CDR1 SGHRS, CDR2 YFSETQ. The CDR3 loop reads CASSSPSRTEAFF. The CDR3 nucleotides are TGCGCCAGCAGCTCACCCAGCAGGACTGAAGCTTTCTTT.

The chain uses TRBV6-5 and TRBJ2-7, with D possibly TRBD2 on 5 matching bases. Germline V gene lookup returns CDR1 MNHEY and CDR2 SVGAGI. This CDR3 region has 15 residues. The germline V and J ends were trimmed by 2 bases and 6 bases, with 17 bases remaining between them. CDR3 in amino acids: CASSYRSSGTREQYF. In DNA form, the CDR3 reads TGTGCCAGCAGTTACCGTTCGTCGGGAACGCGCGAGCAGTACTTC.

At least ten counts were recorded for this clonotype. V gene TRBV7-2 combines with J gene TRBJ2-5; D is unresolved. V lost 3 bases to trimming and J lost 1 base, with 6 bases between them. This CDR3 contains 13 residues. Germline CDR1 SGHTA, CDR2 FQGNSA. The CDR3 sequence is CASSLGAQETQYF. Written as DNA, the CDR3 is TGTGCCAGCAGCTTGGGCGCCCAAGAGACCCAGTACTTC. Using reference TRBV7-2 and TRBJ2-5 for the parts outside the CDR3, the full variable domain is GAGVSQSPSNKVTEKGKDVELRCDPISGHTALYWYRQSLGQGLEFLIYFQGNSAPDKSGLPSDRFSAERTGGSVSTLTIQRTQQEDSAVYLCASSLGAQETQYFGPGTRLLVL.

This sequence joins TRBV2 and TRBJ2-3; 10 nucleotides match TRBD2. The CDR3 sequence is 15 residues long. The V segment lost 6 bases and the J segment 0 bases; nucleotides outside the gene matches: 3. Germline V gene data show CDR1 as SNHLY and CDR2 as FYNNEI. CDR3 residues: CASSLAGGSTDTQYF. CDR3 coding DNA: TGTGCCAGCAGCTTAGCGGGGGGAAGCACAGATACGCAGTATTTT.

The V and J genes are TRBV7-3 and TRBJ2-1, with a tentative D call TRBD1 (6 bases). The V end was cut by 3 bases, the J end by 0 bases, with 9 bases between. The V gene's germline CDR1 is SGHTA and CDR2 FQGTGA. The CDR3 runs 15 residues. CDR3 DNA sequence: TGTGCCAGCAGCTTTAGAGGGGGCTCCTACAATGAGCAGTTCTTC. This gives the protein CASSFRGGSYNEQFF.

This chain connects TRBV3-1 to TRBJ2-1, with TRBD1 matching 9 bases. The CDR3 contains 15 residues. The junction had 8 bases not matched to a gene; V was cut back by 4 bases and J by 7 bases. Looked up from germline, CDR1 is LGHDT and CDR2 is YNNKEL (reference sequence). CDR3 region: CASSLGTGSVNEQFF. The CDR3 DNA reads TGTGCCAGCAGCCTGGGGACAGGGAGTGTAAATGAGCAGTTCTTC.

This clonotype was seen ten or more times. This chain links TRBV28 with TRBJ1-2, with D tentatively TRBD1 (5 bases). The V gene's germline CDR1 is MDHEN and CDR2 SYDVKM. Trimming took off 3 bases at V and 7 bases at J, with 18 bases between the two ends. This CDR3 spans 15 amino acids. CDR3 amino acids: CASSFVLREFSGYTF. DNA for the CDR3: TGTGCCAGCAGTTTCGTCCTCAGGGAGTTCTCTGGCTACACCTTC.

This clonotype was counted at least ten times. This chain connects TRBV6-2 or TRBV6-3 to TRBJ2-2, with TRBD1 identical over 10 bases. V was pared by 5 bases and J by 3 bases, with 3 bases of the junction left unmatched. The CDR3 is made up of 15 amino acids. Germline V lookup: CDR1 MNHEY, CDR2 SVGEGT. The CDR3 reads CASSTGTGDTGELFF. The CDR3 coding sequence is TGTGCCAGCAGTACCGGGACAGGGGACACCGGGGAGCTGTTTTTT.

This clonotype appeared many times. This rearrangement joins TRBV29-1 to TRBJ1-2; no clear D gene. The ends were cut back, 6 bases at V and 5 bases at J, with 10 bases in the middle. CDR3 size: 11 residues. The germline gives CDR1 SQVTM, CDR2 ANQGSEA. CDR3 sequence reads: CSVAVIYGYTF. The CDR3 DNA reads as TGCAGCGTGGCAGTCATTTATGGCTACACCTTC.

This clonotype showed up many times. The V and J genes are TRBV2 and TRBJ2-2; tentative D call: TRBD1 (5 bases). Germline V gene data show CDR1 as SNHLY and CDR2 as FYNNEI. The length of the CDR3 is 14 residues. V was shortened by 6 bases and J by 1 base, with 9 bases between the two germline ends. This CDR3 is CASSYDRNTGELFF. The CDR3 DNA reads TGTGCCAGCAGCTATGACAGGAACACCGGGGAGCTGTTTTTT.

Ten or more counts support this clonotype. This chain links TRBV11-2 with TRBJ2-2, with no clear D. V lost 5 bases and J lost 5, with 3 bases in between. CDR3 length: 11 amino acids. Germline V gene sequence: CDR1 SGHAT, CDR2 FQNNGV. The CDR3 spells CASSTTGELFF. DNA for the CDR3: TGTGCCAGCAGCACAACCGGGGAGCTGTTTTTT.

The sample holds many counts of this clonotype. The chain joins TRBV7-6 to TRBJ2-2, with 16 bases fitting TRBD2. Trimming took 0 bases from V and 4 from J; bases not matched to a gene: 14. This CDR3 is 22 amino acids long. Germline-derived CDR1 and CDR2 are SGHVS and FNYEAQ. In nucleotides, the CDR3 is TGTGCCAGCAGCTTAGCCTCCCCGGGACTAGCGGGGGGGCTAGATGGCACCGGGGAGCTGTTTTTT. Translated, it gives CASSLASPGLAGGLDGTGELFF.

This clonotype came up many times. The genes are TRBV2 and TRBJ1-2; 8 nucleotides agree with TRBD1. The CDR3 has 15 residues. V gave up 6 bases and J gave up 6 bases; unmatched junction bases: 12. Germline V gene data show CDR1 as SNHLY and CDR2 as FYNNEI. The CDR3 DNA reads TGTGCCAGCAGACCCCGAGGACAGGGAGGGGATGGCTACACCTTC. Amino acid sequence: CASRPRGQGGDGYTF. The full variable domain, with the rest looked up from reference TRBV2 and TRBJ1-2, is EPEVTQTPSHQVTQMGQEVILRCVPISNHLYFYWYRQILGQKVEFLVSFYNNEISEKSEIFDDQFSVERPDGSNFTLKIRSTKLEDSAMYFCASRPRGQGGDGYTFGSGTRLTVV.

This clonotype was counted between two and nine times. The chain couples TRBV11-2 to TRBJ2-7; D unresolved. The CDR3 runs to 14 residues. Trimming shortened V by 1 base and J by 6 bases, and 13 bases separated the two germline ends. Germline values: CDR1 SGHAT, CDR2 FQNNGV. The CDR3 DNA is TGTGCCAGCAGCTTAGCGGTATCCTCGGGCGAGCAGTACTTC. Translating gives CASSLAVSSGEQYF.

The chain has TRBV5-1 and TRBJ1-4; a possible D gene is TRBD1 (5 bases). CDR3 length: 14 amino acids. The germline gives CDR1 SGHRS, CDR2 YFSETQ. V was clipped by 4 bases and J by 4 bases, with 11 bases between them. The CDR3 region is CASSHGTLNEKLFF. The CDR3 nucleotides are TGCGCCAGCAGCCACGGGACCCTTAATGAAAAACTGTTTTTT.

This clonotype was counted at least ten times. The V call is TRBV16, the J call TRBJ1-5; unclear D gene. The CDR3 is made up of 16 amino acids. V lost 0 bases and J lost 0, with 9 bases in between. The V gene's germline CDR1 is KGHSY and CDR2 FQNENV. The CDR3: CASSQSSGPSNQPQHF. The CDR3 nucleotides read TGTGCCAGCAGCCAATCGTCAGGCCCTAGCAATCAGCCCCAGCATTTT.

This clonotype was picked up a small number of times. One end of the junction fails to match germline, which may point to a read error. The chain links TRBV28 to TRBJ2-7; TRBD1 agrees at 9 bases. The CDR3 extends over 14 amino acids. Germline V lookup: CDR1 MDHEN, CDR2 SYDVKM. The CDR3 DNA is TGTGCCAGCACTTTACAGGGGGCGCAATACGAGCAGTACTTC. Protein sequence: CASTLQGAQYEQYF.

For the CDR3, the DNA is TGTGCCACCGGCCGGTATCTCACAGATACGCAGTATTTT. Protein sequence: CATGRYLTDTQYF. The V and J genes are TRBV7-8 and TRBJ2-3; no definite D call. Germline CDR1 and CDR2: SGHVS and FQNEAQ. V lost 10 bases and J 2 bases, leaving 13 bases between the germline ends. The CDR3 contains 13 residues.

The rearrangement links TRBV7-6 to TRBJ1-3; D gene unclear. Germline loops: CDR1 SGHVS, CDR2 FNYEAQ. Trimming shortened V by 3 bases and J by 4 bases, and 10 bases separated the two germline ends. CDR3 size: 14 residues. CDR3 region: CASSFSGSGNTIYF. CDR3 coding DNA: TGTGCCAGCAGCTTTTCGGGGTCCGGAAACACCATATATTTT.

This clonotype was picked up many times. The V call is TRBV13, the J call TRBJ2-7; possibly TRBD1 for D (6 bases). The CDR3 runs 15 residues. Per germline, CDR1 PRHDT and CDR2 FYEKMQ (reference sequence). With 0 bases removed from V and 5 bases from J, the gap between germline ends came to 14 bases. The CDR3: CASSLGAGAVHEQYF. The CDR3 bases are TGTGCCAGCAGCTTAGGAGCAGGGGCGGTCCACGAGCAGTACTTC. Variable domain in full (rest from reference TRBV13 and TRBJ2-7): AAGVIQSPRHLIKEKRETATLKCYPIPRHDTVYWYQQGPGQDPQFLISFYEKMQSDKGSIPDRFSAQQFSDYHSELNMSSLELGDSALYFCASSLGAGAVHEQYFGPGTRLTVT.

This clonotype occurred a few times. This chain uses TRBV20-1 with TRBJ1-2; weak D call: TRBD1 (5 bases). Trimming shortened V by 3 bases and J by 8 bases, and 19 bases separated the two germline ends. This CDR3 has 14 residues. Looked up from germline, CDR1 is DFQATT and CDR2 is SNEGSKA (reference sequence). CDR3 DNA sequence: TGCAGTGCTAGTGGGACGGGGCAGGGAAAAGGCTACACCTTC. Translating it yields CSASGTGQGKGYTF.

This clonotype was counted a few times. The chain is built from TRBV19 and TRBJ1-1; D call uncertain. In germline, CDR1 is LNHDA, CDR2 SQIVND (reference sequence). V lost 3 bases to trimming and J lost 11 bases, with 16 bases between them. This CDR3 is 13 amino acids long. For the CDR3, the DNA is TGTGCCAGTAGTATTTCGGGTTCGGCAGACGCTTTCTTT. Residues: CASSISGSADAFF.

This clonotype was counted at least ten times. The rearrangement joins TRBV11-2 to TRBJ2-7; D is unclear. V was trimmed by 5 bases and J by 2 bases, leaving 13 bases between them. This CDR3 spans 14 amino acids. Germline V CDR1 and CDR2: SGHAT, FQNNGV. CDR3 in DNA: TGTGCCAGCAGCCTGACGGACGGTACCTACGAGCAGTACTTC. Translated: CASSLTDGTYEQYF.

This clonotype was seen at least ten times. CDR3 loop: CASTKAGGSEKLFF. The CDR3 DNA is TGTGCCAGCACCAAGGCGGGGGGCTCTGAAAAACTGTTTTTT. J is TRBJ1-4 and V is TRBV3-1, with D perhaps matching TRBD1 (6 bases). The CDR3 extends over 14 amino acids. Germline loops: CDR1 LGHDT, CDR2 YNNKEL (reference sequence). Trimming stripped 7 bases from V and 7 bases from J, with 16 bases between. Full variable domain (outside the CDR3, taken from reference TRBV3-1 and TRBJ1-4): DTAVSQTPKYLVTQMGNDKSIKCEQNLGHDTMYWYKQDSKKFLKIMFSYNNKELIINETVPNRFSPKSPDKAHLNLHINSLELGDSAVYFCASTKAGGSEKLFFGSGTQLSVL.

At least ten counts were recorded for this clonotype. The V gene is TRBV18, the J gene TRBJ2-7; perhaps TRBD2 as D (7 bases). Germline CDR1 reads KGHSH; CDR2 reads LQKENI. The CDR3 length is 16 residues. V lost 3 bases, J lost 2 bases, and 17 bases lay in between. The CDR3 DNA follows: TGTGCCAGCTCACCCGGGGTGAAGGGGGGGGCCTACGAGCAGTACTTC. It translates to CASSPGVKGGAYEQYF.

The V and J genes are TRBV11-1 and TRBJ2-3; D gene ambiguous. The V gene's germline CDR1 is SGHAT and CDR2 FQDESV (reference sequence). This CDR3 has 13 amino acids. Trimming took 5 bases from V and 4 from J, leaving 10 bases between them. Here the CDR3 reads CASSLPPADTQYF. CDR3 DNA sequence: TGTGCCAGCAGCCTGCCCCCGGCAGATACGCAGTATTTT.

This clonotype was detected many times. V usage is TRBV20-1 and J usage is TRBJ1-6; TRBD1 is a possible D gene (5 bases). In germline, CDR1 is DFQATT, CDR2 SNEGSKA (reference sequence). This CDR3 contains 14 residues. Trimming pared 3 bases from V and 5 bases from J, leaving 11 bases between. The CDR3 loop reads CSARVGPNNSPLHF. In nucleotides, the CDR3 is TGCAGTGCTAGGGTGGGGCCGAATAATTCACCCCTCCACTTT.

This clonotype was recorded many times. The chain has TRBV12-3 or TRBV12-4 and TRBJ2-5; TRBD2 aligns across 8 bases. With V trimmed by 3 bases and J by 1 base, 10 bases remained unmatched. CDR3 length: 17 amino acids. CDR3 amino acids: CASSFPSGRGSQETQYF. CDR3 in DNA: TGTGCCAGCAGTTTTCCTAGCGGGCGGGGCAGCCAAGAGACCCAGTACTTC.

This chain connects TRBV5-1 to TRBJ2-5, with D perhaps TRBD1 (6 bases). V was pared by 1 base and J by 4 bases, with 8 bases between. The CDR3 sequence is 13 residues long. Germline V gives CDR1 SGHRS, CDR2 YFSETQ. The CDR3 sequence is CASSLIGGETQYF. CDR3 nucleotide sequence: TGCGCCAGCAGCTTGATAGGGGGAGAGACCCAGTACTTC.